This paragraph reports one T cell receptor beta chain. The data stem from a study of blood T cell repertoires in COVID-19. Study context: The United States, Italy and Spain were the sources of the acute and convalescent COVID-19 samples. Sources were T cells, B-cell-depleted T cells, or PBMCs; the material itself was cDNA or gDNA.

Seattle's cohort entered during active infection and was followed longitudinally. Germline assignment: CDR1 SGDLS and CDR2 YYNGEE. V gave up 1 base and J gave up 6 bases; unmatched junction bases: 9. This CDR3 contains 17 residues. In the authors' workflow: Amplification with reference gene primers provided the estimates of nucleated cell counts. Generated by immunoSEQ multiplex PCR, the TCRdb table keeps only in-frame clones and is missing some. Clonal size and the V and J genes are those of that table, whereas D and trimming came from the DNA. Here the sample spans roughly 190,000 clones, 80% to 85% being singletons.

Sequences were obtained from peripheral blood. The sequence was obtained from a woman in her 70s with COVID-19, enrolled during active disease. The chain employs TRBV9 and TRBJ2-1, with 11 nucleotides matching TRBD2. For the CDR3, the DNA is TGTGCCAGCAGCGTAAGTGTCGGGACTAGCGGCCTCAATGAGCAGTTCTTC. This gives the protein CASSVSVGTSGLNEQFF.